These T cell receptor beta chains were read from a single sample in a study of persistence of HIV-infected CD4 T cells. Clones were sequenced by immunoSEQ multiplex PCR, and TCRdb holds only the in-frame ones, with some missing. Found here are about 40,000 clones, around 78% of them singletons; the top ten hold approximately 15%. No cognate antigen is known for these TCRs. This specimen was CD4+ T cells sorted from PBMCs after roughly 18-hour stimulation, taken from a patient who received antiretroviral therapy. These TCRs come from an adult man with HIV who was CMV-seropositive. CDR3s include the opening cysteine and the closing phenylalanine or tryptophan. The order of the fields is clone size, D gene, J gene, V gene, CDR3 length, CDR3 protein, CDR3 DNA. A D gene is named only where the DNA matches it firmly. Clone size is shown for a subset of rows, as once, few, many or a class of expanded clone.

size: -
D: TRBD1
J: TRBJ2-7
V: TRBV4-1
length: 15
CDR3: CASSQDWDSPYEQYF
DNA: TGCGCCAGCAGCCAAGATTGGGACAGTCCCTACGAGCAGTACTTC

size: -
D: -
J: TRBJ2-2
V: TRBV9
length: 14
CDR3: CASSAGIHTGELFF
DNA: TGTGCCAGCAGCGCCGGGATACACACCGGGGAGCTGTTTTTT

size: -
D: -
J: TRBJ1-1
V: TRBV29-1
length: 11
CDR3: CSVLRNTEAFF
DNA: TGCAGCGTCCTAAGGAACACTGAAGCTTTCTTT

size: -
D: TRBD1
J: TRBJ1-5
V: TRBV7-8
length: 18
CDR3: CASSLGRQGKGNNQPQHF
DNA: TGTGCCAGCAGCTTAGGTAGACAGGGAAAGGGTAACAATCAGCCCCAGCATTTT

size: -
D: -
J: TRBJ2-1
V: TRBV2
length: 13
CDR3: CASSEKGLNEQFF
DNA: TGTGCCAGCAGTGAGAAGGGGCTTAATGAGCAGTTCTTC

size: -
D: -
J: TRBJ1-5
V: TRBV27
length: 12
CDR3: CASSLMGQPQHF
DNA: TGTGCCAGCAGTTTAATGGGTCAGCCCCAGCATTTT

size: -
D: -
J: TRBJ2-3
V: TRBV5-1
length: 14
CDR3: CATSARASTDTQYF
DNA: TGCGCCACCTCGGCTCGTGCTAGCACAGATACGCAGTATTTT

size: few
D: -
J: TRBJ2-5
V: TRBV19
length: 15
CDR3: CASSPETGRGETQYF
DNA: TGTGCCAGTAGTCCGGAAACAGGGAGGGGAGAGACCCAGTACTTC

size: -
D: TRBD1
J: TRBJ1-5
V: TRBV7-9
length: 17
CDR3: CASSLAGTGQGNQPQHF
DNA: TGTGCCAGCAGCTTAGCGGGGACAGGGCAGGGCAATCAGCCCCAGCATTTT

size: -
D: -
J: TRBJ1-3
V: TRBV6-5
length: 15
CDR3: CASSYSPGSGNTIYF
DNA: TGTGCCAGCAGTTACTCCCCGGGCTCTGGAAACACCATATATTTT

size: few
D: -
J: TRBJ1-2
V: TRBV10-3
length: 12
CDR3: CAISETSYGYTF
DNA: TGTGCCATCAGTGAGACCAGCTATGGCTACACCTTC

size: -
D: -
J: TRBJ1-2
V: TRBV4-2
length: 17
CDR3: CASSQESPAALSYGYTF
DNA: TGTGCCAGCAGCCAAGAGAGCCCCGCGGCCTTAAGCTATGGCTACACCTTC

size: -
D: -
J: TRBJ1-6
V: TRBV7-2
length: 15
CDR3: CASTQDLVRASPLHF
DNA: TGTGCCAGCACCCAGGACCTCGTTCGGGCTTCACCCCTCCACTTT

size: -
D: TRBD2
J: TRBJ2-1
V: TRBV19
length: 15
CDR3: CASSMGTSGSYEQFF
DNA: TGTGCCAGTAGTATGGGGACTAGCGGGAGTTATGAGCAGTTCTTC

size: once
D: -
J: TRBJ1-1
V: TRBV6-5
length: 14
CDR3: CASSWAPRGTEAFF
DNA: TGTGCCAGTTCGTGGGCACCGAGGGGCACTGAAGCTTTCTTT

size: once
D: TRBD1
J: TRBJ1-5
V: TRBV6-5
length: 11
CDR3: CASSLTGLKHF
DNA: TGTGCCAGCAGTTTGACAGGGTTGAAGCATTTT

size: once
D: -
J: TRBJ2-5
V: TRBV28
length: 11
CDR3: CASSLRRSQYF
DNA: TGTGCCAGCAGTTTACGAAGGTCCCAGTACTTC

size: -
D: -
J: TRBJ2-3
V: TRBV19
length: 14
CDR3: CASRDTSSTDTQYF
DNA: TGTGCCAGTAGGGACACATCTAGCACAGATACGCAGTATTTT

size: -
D: -
J: TRBJ1-5
V: TRBV6-5
length: 16
CDR3: CASSSGTVYSNQPQHF
DNA: TGTGCCAGCAGTTCCGGGACCGTCTATAGCAATCAGCCCCAGCATTTT

size: -
D: TRBD2
J: TRBJ2-3
V: TRBV4-1
length: 14
CDR3: CASSPSGVGDTQYF
DNA: TGCGCCAGCAGCCCTAGCGGGGTGGGAGATACGCAGTATTTT

size: -
D: -
J: TRBJ1-1
V: TRBV28
length: 11
CDR3: CASWGGTEAFF
DNA: TGTGCCAGCTGGGGGGGCACTGAAGCTTTCTTT

size: few
D: TRBD1
J: TRBJ1-6
V: TRBV6-5
length: 15
CDR3: CASSLSNRGNSPLHF
DNA: TGTGCCAGCAGCCTTAGTAACAGGGGGAATTCACCCCTCCACTTT

size: -
D: TRBD1
J: TRBJ1-1
V: TRBV28
length: 13
CDR3: CASLGQGNTEAFF
DNA: TGTGCCAGCTTAGGACAGGGAAACACTGAAGCTTTCTTT

size: -
D: TRBD2
J: TRBJ2-5
V: TRBV5-4
length: 20
CDR3: CASSRGMSARASGLLETQYF
DNA: TGTGCCAGCAGCCGAGGCATGTCGGCCCGGGCTAGCGGACTCCTCGAGACCCAGTACTTC

size: once
D: TRBD1
J: TRBJ1-4
V: TRBV5-4
length: 13
CDR3: CASSSGQDEKLFF
DNA: TGTGCCAGCAGCTCGGGACAGGATGAAAAACTGTTTTTT

size: -
D: TRBD1
J: TRBJ2-5
V: TRBV18
length: 14
CDR3: CASSPGTGEQTQYF
DNA: TGTGCCAGCTCACCAGGGACAGGGGAACAGACCCAGTACTTC

size: -
D: -
J: TRBJ2-6
V: TRBV19
length: 15
CDR3: CASSVEGAGANVLTF
DNA: TGTGCCAGTAGTGTGGAGGGGGCTGGGGCCAACGTCCTGACTTTC

size: -
D: TRBD1
J: TRBJ1-3
V: TRBV5-6
length: 16
CDR3: CASSYGTGVRGNTIYF
DNA: TGTGCCAGCAGCTACGGGACAGGGGTCAGAGGAAACACCATATATTTT

size: -
D: TRBD1
J: TRBJ2-1
V: TRBV14
length: 15
CDR3: CASSQFWDRVNEQFF
DNA: TGTGCCAGCAGCCAATTTTGGGACAGGGTAAATGAGCAGTTCTTC

size: -
D: TRBD1
J: TRBJ1-2
V: TRBV10-3
length: 14
CDR3: CAISADRGNYGYTF
DNA: TGTGCCATCAGTGCCGACAGGGGAAACTATGGCTACACCTTC

size: -
D: -
J: TRBJ2-3
V: TRBV6-5
length: 14
CDR3: CASSPVLNEGTQYF
DNA: TGTGCCAGCAGTCCCGTCCTCAATGAAGGTACGCAGTATTTT

size: -
D: TRBD1
J: TRBJ2-3
V: TRBV2
length: 15
CDR3: CASSGDRGNADTQYF
DNA: TGTGCCAGCAGTGGGGACAGGGGAAACGCAGATACGCAGTATTTT

size: -
D: -
J: TRBJ1-5
V: TRBV6-5
length: 15
CDR3: CASLWGVGSNQPQHF
DNA: TGTGCCAGCCTTTGGGGGGTGGGGAGCAATCAGCCCCAGCATTTT

size: -
D: -
J: TRBJ1-2
V: TRBV10-3
length: 12
CDR3: CAISLQAYGYTF
DNA: TGTGCCATCAGTTTACAGGCGTATGGCTACACCTTC

size: -
D: -
J: TRBJ1-6
V: TRBV5-1
length: 15
CDR3: CASSLTNRQESPLHF
DNA: TGCGCCAGCAGCTTAACGAATCGCCAGGAATCACCCCTCCACTTT

size: -
D: -
J: TRBJ1-2
V: TRBV21-1
length: 15
CDR3: CASSSLDVENYGYTF
DNA: TGTGCCAGCAGCAGTTTGGACGTTGAGAACTATGGCTACACCTTC

size: -
D: -
J: TRBJ1-1
V: TRBV10-3
length: 14
CDR3: CAISAGSANTEAFF
DNA: TGTGCCATCAGTGCGGGCAGCGCGAACACTGAAGCTTTCTTT

size: -
D: TRBD1
J: TRBJ1-1
V: TRBV10-3
length: 15
CDR3: CAISGDRAQRAEAFF
DNA: TGTGCCATCAGCGGAGACAGGGCCCAACGCGCTGAAGCTTTCTTT

size: once
D: TRBD1
J: TRBJ2-5
V: TRBV5-6
length: 15
CDR3: CASVPGQGLSETQYF
DNA: TGTGCCAGCGTCCCGGGACAGGGGTTGTCAGAGACCCAGTACTTC

size: -
D: -
J: TRBJ2-5
V: TRBV5-1
length: 13
CDR3: CASSLGQKETQYF
DNA: TGCGCCAGCAGCCTTGGACAGAAAGAGACCCAGTACTTC

size: -
D: -
J: TRBJ2-7
V: TRBV5-1
length: 13
CDR3: CASSLNRDYEQYF
DNA: TGCGCCAGCAGCTTGAACCGGGACTACGAGCAGTACTTC

size: -
D: TRBD1
J: TRBJ2-2
V: TRBV14
length: 16
CDR3: CASSLRTGLNTGELFF
DNA: TGTGCCAGCAGCCTCCGGACAGGGTTGAACACCGGGGAGCTGTTTTTT

size: -
D: TRBD1
J: TRBJ1-4
V: TRBV6-5
length: 14
CDR3: CASKEDRVNEKLFF
DNA: TGTGCCAGCAAGGAGGACAGGGTAAATGAAAAACTGTTTTTT

size: few
D: -
J: TRBJ1-5
V: TRBV2
length: 16
CDR3: CASSELDRIPGGPQHF
DNA: TGTGCCAGCAGTGAATTGGACAGAATTCCGGGGGGGCCCCAGCATTTT

size: -
D: TRBD1
J: TRBJ1-1
V: TRBV19
length: 14
CDR3: CASSAEQGTTEAFF
DNA: TGTGCCAGTAGTGCCGAACAGGGGACCACTGAAGCTTTCTTT

size: -
D: -
J: TRBJ2-1
V: TRBV5-5
length: 14
CDR3: CASRRDLGFNEQFF
DNA: TGTGCCAGCAGGCGGGACTTGGGCTTCAATGAGCAGTTCTTC

size: once
D: -
J: TRBJ2-7
V: TRBV2
length: 13
CDR3: CASSDPPQNRQYF
DNA: TGTGCCAGCAGTGATCCCCCCCAGAATCGGCAGTACTTC

size: large
D: TRBD1
J: TRBJ1-5
V: TRBV19
length: 15
CDR3: CASRPDRERNQPQHF
DNA: TGTGCCAGTAGACCGGACAGGGAACGCAATCAGCCCCAGCATTTT

size: few
D: -
J: TRBJ1-2
V: TRBV6-5
length: 15
CDR3: CASSKEQAQPYGYTF
DNA: TGTGCCAGCAGTAAGGAACAGGCCCAGCCATATGGCTACACCTTC

size: few
D: TRBD1
J: TRBJ1-5
V: TRBV29-1
length: 15
CDR3: CSVKTDRGQGQPQHF
DNA: TGCAGCGTGAAAACGGACAGGGGCCAAGGCCAGCCCCAGCATTTT

size: -
D: -
J: TRBJ2-2
V: TRBV24-1
length: 14
CDR3: CATSDPGGGGELFF
DNA: TGTGCCACCAGTGATCCTGGAGGGGGCGGGGAGCTGTTTTTT

size: -
D: TRBD1
J: TRBJ1-2
V: TRBV6-5
length: 13
CDR3: CASLQGAWYGYTF
DNA: TGTGCCAGTTTACAGGGGGCCTGGTATGGCTACACCTTC

size: -
D: TRBD1
J: TRBJ1-6
V: TRBV7-9
length: 14
CDR3: CASSLGTVNSPLHF
DNA: TGTGCCAGCAGCTTGGGGACAGTTAATTCACCCCTCCACTTT

size: -
D: -
J: TRBJ1-2
V: TRBV12-3/TRBV12-4
length: 13
CDR3: CASCGERDYGYTF
DNA: TGTGCCTCCTGCGGGGAACGGGACTATGGCTACACCTTC